This T cell receptor beta chain emerged from a study of T cells in Graves' hyperthyroidism and ophthalmopathy. A word on this clonotype: Antigen unknown.

Hyperthyroidism was newly diagnosed in patients aged 18 to 65 (duration under 2 months). Clinical symptoms, serum thyroxine and TRAb, thyroid ultrasound and orbital computed tomography were used for the diagnoses. Germline values: CDR1 MNHEY, CDR2 SVGAGI. The junction had 3 bases not matched to a gene; V was cut back by 2 bases and J by 12 bases. This CDR3 is 12 amino acids long. Amplified TCR beta CDR3 regions came from RNA transcripts. First-round RT-PCR of the TCR CDR3 relied on the HTBI primer set. MiXCR, run by TCRdb on the multiplex PCR reads, gives a single entry per CDR3 protein. This table has about 680,000 distinct CDR3 sequences, 30% to 40% appearing once. General study findings and limits: A model using 13 V-J features told ophthalmopathy apart from stable hyperthyroidism. Blood also contained most expanded thyroid clonotypes above 0.001.

V usage is TRBV6-5 and J usage is TRBJ1-4, with 7 bases lining up with TRBD1. The sample taken for sequencing was blood. The receptor was isolated from a woman in her thirties or forties with Graves' hyperthyroidism. The CDR3 is CASSYGTEELFF. CDR3 coding DNA: TGTGCCAGCAGTTACGGGACAGAAGAACTGTTTTTT.